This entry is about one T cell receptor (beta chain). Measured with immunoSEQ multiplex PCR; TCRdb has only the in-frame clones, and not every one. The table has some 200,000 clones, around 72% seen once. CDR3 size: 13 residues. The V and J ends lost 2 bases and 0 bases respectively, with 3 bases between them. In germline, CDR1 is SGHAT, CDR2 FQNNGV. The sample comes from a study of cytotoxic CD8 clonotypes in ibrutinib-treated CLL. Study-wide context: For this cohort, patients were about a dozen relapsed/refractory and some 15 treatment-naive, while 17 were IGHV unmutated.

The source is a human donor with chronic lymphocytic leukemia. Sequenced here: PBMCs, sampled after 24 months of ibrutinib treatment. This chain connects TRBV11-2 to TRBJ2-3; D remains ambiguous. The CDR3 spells CASSLPSTDTQYF. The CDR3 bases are TGTGCCAGCAGCTTACCAAGCACAGATACGCAGTATTTT.